The clone carrying this T cell receptor (beta chain) showed up many times. The data were taken from a study of early T cells in non-severe SARS-CoV-2 infection. TCRdb re-called the 5' RACE reads with MiXCR, one entry per CDR3 protein. The data hold tens of thousands of distinct CDR3 sequences, with less than 5% observed a single time. The sequenced sample consisted of whole blood. The sequence came from an adult who was a healthcare worker with PCR-confirmed SARS-CoV-2 infection or an uninfected control (not recorded which).

The CDR3 here is CASSPREGREAFF. The CDR3 nucleotides are TGTGCCAGCTCACCACGGGAAGGGCGTGAAGCTTTCTTT. The V call is TRBV18, the J call TRBJ1-1, with D uncertain. Germline CDR1 and CDR2: KGHSH and LQKENI. The CDR3 sequence is 13 residues long. V lost 1 base and J 7 bases, leaving 10 bases between the germline ends.